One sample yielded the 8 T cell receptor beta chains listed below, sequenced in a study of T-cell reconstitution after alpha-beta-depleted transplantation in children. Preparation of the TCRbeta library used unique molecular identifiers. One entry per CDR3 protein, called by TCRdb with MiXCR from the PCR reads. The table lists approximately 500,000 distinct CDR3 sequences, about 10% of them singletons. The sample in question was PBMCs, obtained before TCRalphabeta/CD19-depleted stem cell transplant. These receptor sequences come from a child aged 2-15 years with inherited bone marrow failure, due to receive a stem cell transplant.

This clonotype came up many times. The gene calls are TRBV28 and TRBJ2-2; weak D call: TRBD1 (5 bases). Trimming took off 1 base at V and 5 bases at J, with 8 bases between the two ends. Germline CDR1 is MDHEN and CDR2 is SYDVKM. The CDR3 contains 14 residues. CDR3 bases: TGTGCCAGCAGTTTATTCCCAGGGACCGGGGAGCTGTTTTTT. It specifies CASSLFPGTGELFF.

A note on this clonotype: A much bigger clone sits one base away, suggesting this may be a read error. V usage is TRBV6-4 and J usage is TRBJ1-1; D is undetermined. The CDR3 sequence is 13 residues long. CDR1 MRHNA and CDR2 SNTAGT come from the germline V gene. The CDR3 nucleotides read TGTGCCCGCAGTGTGTGGGCGAACACTGAAGCTTTCTTT. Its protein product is CARSVWANTEAFF.

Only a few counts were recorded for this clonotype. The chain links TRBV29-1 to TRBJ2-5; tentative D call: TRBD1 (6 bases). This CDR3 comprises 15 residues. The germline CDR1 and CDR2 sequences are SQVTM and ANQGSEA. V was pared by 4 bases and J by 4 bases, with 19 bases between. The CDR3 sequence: CSVGRTAWEGETQYF. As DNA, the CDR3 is TGCAGCGTTGGACGGACAGCCTGGGAAGGAGAGACCCAGTACTTC.

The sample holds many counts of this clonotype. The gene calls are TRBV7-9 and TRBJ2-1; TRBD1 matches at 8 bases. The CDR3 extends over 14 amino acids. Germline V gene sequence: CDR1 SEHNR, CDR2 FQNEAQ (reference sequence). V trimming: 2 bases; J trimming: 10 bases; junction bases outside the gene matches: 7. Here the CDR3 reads CASSLPQGAGEQFF. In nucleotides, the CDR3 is TGTGCCAGCAGCTTACCCCAGGGGGCAGGCGAGCAGTTCTTC.

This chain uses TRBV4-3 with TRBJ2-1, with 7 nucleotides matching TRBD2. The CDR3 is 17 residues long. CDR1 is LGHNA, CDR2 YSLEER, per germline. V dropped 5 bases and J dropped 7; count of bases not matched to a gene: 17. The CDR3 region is CASSKKPSSGVSNEQFF. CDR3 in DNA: TGCGCCAGCAGCAAAAAACCTTCCAGCGGGGTATCTAATGAGCAGTTCTTC.

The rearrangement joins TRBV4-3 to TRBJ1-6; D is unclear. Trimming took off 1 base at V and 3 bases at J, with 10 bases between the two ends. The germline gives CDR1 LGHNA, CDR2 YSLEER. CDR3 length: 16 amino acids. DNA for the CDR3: TGCGCCAGCAGCCAAGGTTTAGGAGGCTATAATTCACCCCTCCACTTT. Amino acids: CASSQGLGGYNSPLHF.

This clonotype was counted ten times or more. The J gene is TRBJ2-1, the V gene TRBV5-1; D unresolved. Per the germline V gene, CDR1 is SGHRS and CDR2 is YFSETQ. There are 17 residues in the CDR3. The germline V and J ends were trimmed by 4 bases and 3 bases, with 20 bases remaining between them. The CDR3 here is CASSRAPYQSDYNEQFF. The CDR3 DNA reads TGCGCCAGCAGCCGGGCCCCCTACCAAAGCGACTACAATGAGCAGTTCTTC.

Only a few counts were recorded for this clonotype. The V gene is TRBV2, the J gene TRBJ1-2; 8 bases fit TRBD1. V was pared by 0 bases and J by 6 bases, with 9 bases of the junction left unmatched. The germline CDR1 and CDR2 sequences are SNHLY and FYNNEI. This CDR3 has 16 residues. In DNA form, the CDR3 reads TGTGCCAGCAGTGAAGCGCGGGGGACAGGCGTCCATGGCTACACCTTC. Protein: CASSEARGTGVHGYTF. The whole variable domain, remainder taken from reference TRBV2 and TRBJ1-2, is EPEVTQTPSHQVTQMGQEVILRCVPISNHLYFYWYRQILGQKVEFLVSFYNNEISEKSEIFDDQFSVERPDGSNFTLKIRSTKLEDSAMYFCASSEARGTGVHGYTFGSGTRLTVV.